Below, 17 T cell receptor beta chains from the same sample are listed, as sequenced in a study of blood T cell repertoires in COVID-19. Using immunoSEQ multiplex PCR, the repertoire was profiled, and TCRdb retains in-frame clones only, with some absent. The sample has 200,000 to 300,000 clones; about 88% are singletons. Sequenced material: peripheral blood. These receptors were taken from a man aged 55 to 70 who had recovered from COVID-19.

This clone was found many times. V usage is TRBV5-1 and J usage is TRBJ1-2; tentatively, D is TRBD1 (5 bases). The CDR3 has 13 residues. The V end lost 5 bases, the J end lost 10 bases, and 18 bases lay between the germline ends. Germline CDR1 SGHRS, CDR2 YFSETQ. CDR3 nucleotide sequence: TGCGCCAGCAGGCGGGACTCCGGGAGGGACTACACCTTC. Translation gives CASRRDSGRDYTF.

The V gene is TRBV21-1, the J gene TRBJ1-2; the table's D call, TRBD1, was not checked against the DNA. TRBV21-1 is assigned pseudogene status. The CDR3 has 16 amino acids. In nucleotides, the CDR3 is TGTGCCAGCAGCAGCAGCCACAGGGGTAGCTCTGAGGGCTACACCTTC. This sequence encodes CASSSSHRGSSEGYTF.

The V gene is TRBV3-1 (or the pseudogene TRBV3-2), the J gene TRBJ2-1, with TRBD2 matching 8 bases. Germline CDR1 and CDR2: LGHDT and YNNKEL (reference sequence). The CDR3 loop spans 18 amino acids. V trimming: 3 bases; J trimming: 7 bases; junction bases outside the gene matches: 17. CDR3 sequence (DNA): TGTGCCAGCAGCCATCCGAATTTAGCGGGGCAGTATCGTAATGAGCAGTTCTTC. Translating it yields CASSHPNLAGQYRNEQFF.

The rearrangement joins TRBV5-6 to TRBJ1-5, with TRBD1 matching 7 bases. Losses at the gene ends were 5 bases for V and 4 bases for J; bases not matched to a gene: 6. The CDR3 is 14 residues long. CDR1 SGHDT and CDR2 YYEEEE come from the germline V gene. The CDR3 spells CASRFQGVNQPQHF. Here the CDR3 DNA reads TGTGCCAGCAGGTTTCAGGGGGTTAATCAGCCCCAGCATTTT.

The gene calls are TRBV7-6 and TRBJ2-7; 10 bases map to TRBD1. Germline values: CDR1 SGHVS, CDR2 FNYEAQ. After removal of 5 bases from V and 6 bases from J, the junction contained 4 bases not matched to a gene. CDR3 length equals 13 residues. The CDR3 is CASSQDRGGEQYF. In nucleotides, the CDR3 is TGTGCCAGCAGCCAGGACAGGGGGGGCGAGCAGTACTTC.

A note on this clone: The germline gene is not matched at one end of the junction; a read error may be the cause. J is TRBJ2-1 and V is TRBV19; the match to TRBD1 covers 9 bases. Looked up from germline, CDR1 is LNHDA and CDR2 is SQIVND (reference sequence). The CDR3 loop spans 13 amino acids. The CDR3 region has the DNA TGTGCCAGTAGTGTAGACAGGGGGGATGAGCAGTTCTTC. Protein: CASSVDRGDEQFF.

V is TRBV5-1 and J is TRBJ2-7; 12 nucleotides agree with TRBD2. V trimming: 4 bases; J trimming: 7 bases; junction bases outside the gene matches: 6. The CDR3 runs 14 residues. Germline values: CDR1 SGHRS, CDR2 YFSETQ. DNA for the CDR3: TGCGCCAGCAGCACTAGCGGGGGGCCCGTTGAGCAGTACTTC. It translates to CASSTSGGPVEQYF. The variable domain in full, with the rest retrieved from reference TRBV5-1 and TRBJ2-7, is KAGVTQTPRYLIKTRGQQVTLSCSPISGHRSVSWYQQTPGQGLQFLFEYFSETQRNKGNFPGRFSGRQFSNSRSEMNVSTLELGDSALYLCASSTSGGPVEQYFGPGTRLTVT.

The chain's CDR3 is CASSLRGNYGYTF. CDR3 in DNA: TGTGCCAGCAGTTTGCGGGGAAACTATGGCTACACCTTC. The chain couples TRBV12-3 or TRBV12-4 to TRBJ1-2; D not resolved. The CDR3 has 13 amino acids. The V end was cut by 3 bases, the J end by 2 bases, with 7 bases between.

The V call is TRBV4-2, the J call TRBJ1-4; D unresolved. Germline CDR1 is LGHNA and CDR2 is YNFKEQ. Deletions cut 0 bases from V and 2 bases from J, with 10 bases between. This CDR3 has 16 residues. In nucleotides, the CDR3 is TGTGCCAGCAGCCAAGATAGGAGGGTCACTAATGAAAAACTGTTTTTT. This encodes CASSQDRRVTNEKLFF.

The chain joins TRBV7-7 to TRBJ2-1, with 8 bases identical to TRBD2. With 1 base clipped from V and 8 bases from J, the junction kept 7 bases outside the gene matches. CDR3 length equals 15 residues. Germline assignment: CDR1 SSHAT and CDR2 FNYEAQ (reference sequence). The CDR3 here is CASSLEAGATDEQFF. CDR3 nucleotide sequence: TGTGCCAGCAGCTTAGAAGCGGGGGCAACGGATGAGCAGTTCTTC.

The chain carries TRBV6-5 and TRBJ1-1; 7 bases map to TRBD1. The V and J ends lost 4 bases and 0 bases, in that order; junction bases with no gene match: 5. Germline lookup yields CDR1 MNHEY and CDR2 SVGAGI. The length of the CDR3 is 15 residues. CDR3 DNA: TGTGCCAGCAGTTTAATACAGGGGATGAACACTGAAGCTTTCTTT. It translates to CASSLIQGMNTEAFF.

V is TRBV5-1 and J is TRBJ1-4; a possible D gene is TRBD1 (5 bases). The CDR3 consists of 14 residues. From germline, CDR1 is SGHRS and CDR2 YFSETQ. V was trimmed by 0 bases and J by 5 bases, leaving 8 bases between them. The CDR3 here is CASSLGPGNEKLFF. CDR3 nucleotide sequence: TGCGCCAGCAGCTTGGGTCCAGGGAATGAAAAACTGTTTTTT. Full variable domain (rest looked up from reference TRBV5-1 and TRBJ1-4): KAGVTQTPRYLIKTRGQQVTLSCSPISGHRSVSWYQQTPGQGLQFLFEYFSETQRNKGNFPGRFSGRQFSNSRSEMNVSTLELGDSALYLCASSLGPGNEKLFFGSGTQLSVL.

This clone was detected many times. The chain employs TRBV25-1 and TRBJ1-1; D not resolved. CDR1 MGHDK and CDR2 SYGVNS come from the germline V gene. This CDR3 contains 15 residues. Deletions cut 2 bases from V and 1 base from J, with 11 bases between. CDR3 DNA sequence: TGTGCCAGCAGTGAAAGAGTAAGCGAGAACACTGAAGCTTTCTTT. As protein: CASSERVSENTEAFF.

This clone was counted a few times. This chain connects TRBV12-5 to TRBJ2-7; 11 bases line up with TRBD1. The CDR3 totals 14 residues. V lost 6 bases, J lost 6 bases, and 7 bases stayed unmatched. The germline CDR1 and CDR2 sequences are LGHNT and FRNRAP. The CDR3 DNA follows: TGTGCTAGTGGGCCATCCGGGACAGGGGGCGAGCAGTACTTC. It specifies CASGPSGTGGEQYF. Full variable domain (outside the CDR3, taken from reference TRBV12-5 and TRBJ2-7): DARVTQTPRHKVTEMGQEVTMRCQPILGHNTVFWYRQTMMQGLELLAYFRNRAPLDDSGMPKDRFSAEMPDATLATLKIQPSEPRDSAVYFCASGPSGTGGEQYFGPGTRLTVT.

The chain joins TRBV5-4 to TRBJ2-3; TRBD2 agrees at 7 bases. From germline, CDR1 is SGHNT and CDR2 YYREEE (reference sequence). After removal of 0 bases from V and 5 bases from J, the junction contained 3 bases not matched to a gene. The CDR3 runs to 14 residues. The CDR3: CASSLGGGEDTQYF. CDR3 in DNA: TGTGCCAGCAGCTTGGGCGGGGGAGAAGATACGCAGTATTTT.

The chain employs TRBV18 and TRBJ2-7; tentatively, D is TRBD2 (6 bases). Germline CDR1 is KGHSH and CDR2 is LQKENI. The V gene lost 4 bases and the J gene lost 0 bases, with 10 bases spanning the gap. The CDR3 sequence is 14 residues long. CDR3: CASSRGGSSYEQYF. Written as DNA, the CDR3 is TGTGCCAGCTCACGGGGAGGCAGCTCCTACGAGCAGTACTTC.

As DNA, the CDR3 is TGTGCCAGCAGCCGCGCATCGGCGGGGGGAGAGACCCAGTACTTC. Protein sequence: CASSRASAGGETQYF. The V call is TRBV6-2 or TRBV6-3, the J call TRBJ2-5; TRBD2 matches at 8 bases. Trimming at V came to 6 bases and at J to 4 bases, leaving 10 bases not matched to a gene. The length of the CDR3 is 15 residues. CDR1 and CDR2 from the germline V gene are MNHEY and SVGEGT.